This T cell receptor beta chain was recorded in a study of beta chain features in type 1 diabetes. Study results and caveats: Among all four CD4+ subsets, Type 1 diabetes patients had TCRB CDR3s that were moderately but significantly shorter.

The CDR3 runs to 15 residues. The V gene end was trimmed by 6 bases and the J gene end by 4 bases; junction bases not matched to a gene: 8. The germline V gene has CDR1 SGHRS and CDR2 YFSETQ. Expressed TCRB transcripts were sequenced because the entire RNA isolate underwent reverse transcription. Assay: immunoSEQ multiplex PCR; the TCRdb copy retains only in-frame clones and omits some. The table shows about 260,000 clones, with around 24% occurring only once. With respect to this clone: The antigen remains undetermined.

This chain connects TRBV5-1 to TRBJ2-2, with 8 bases matching TRBD1. Sequencing input: naive CD4+ T cells from blood. The TCR comes from a young woman with type 1 diabetes. CDR3 sequence reads: CASNYRGIGTGELFF. CDR3 sequence (DNA): TGCGCCAGCAACTACAGGGGGATTGGCACCGGGGAGCTGTTTTTT.